The rows below give T cell receptor beta chains drawn from one sample of a study of blood T cell repertoires in COVID-19. Sequencing was performed with immunoSEQ multiplex PCR; in TCRdb, only in-frame clones are kept and a portion is missing. Among 150,000 or so clones listed, about 80% were seen once. The sequenced sample consisted of PBMCs or T cells enriched from blood (not recorded which). These TCRs come from a man aged 50 to 59 who had recovered from COVID-19. Both conserved end residues are part of each CDR3. A D gene is named only where the DNA matches it firmly. A row's size may be missing; if present it is once, few, many or a size class.

j_call d_call clone_size v_call cdr3_aa cdr3_nt
TRBJ1-2 TRBD1 once TRBV18 CASSRETGQGYGYTF TGTGCCAGCTCACGGGAGACGGGACAGGGCTATGGCTACACCTTC
TRBJ2-4 TRBD2 . TRBV7-2 CASSLGGTVQYF TGTGCCAGCAGCTTGGGGGGGACGGTTCAGTACTTC
TRBJ2-3 . few TRBV11-2 CASSLVGVLTDTQYF TGTGCCAGCAGCTTAGTCGGGGTCCTCACAGATACGCAGTATTTT
TRBJ1-1 TRBD1 . TRBV7-3 CASSRTGDSNTEAFF TGTGCCAGCAGCCGGACAGGGGATTCGAACACTGAAGCTTTCTTT
TRBJ2-3 . once TRBV7-2 CASSYFGDTQYF TGTGCCAGCAGCTATTTCGGAGATACGCAGTATTTT
TRBJ1-4 . . TRBV2 CASSFRETNEKLFF TGTGCCAGCTCCTTCAGGGAAACTAATGAAAAACTGTTTTTT
TRBJ2-1 . . TRBV19 CASRLRDYNEQFF TGTGCCAGTCGACTAAGGGACTACAATGAGCAGTTCTTC
TRBJ2-3 . . TRBV7-9 CASSLGTIFTDTQYF TGTGCCAGCAGCTTAGGGACTATATTCACAGATACGCAGTATTTT
TRBJ2-2 . . TRBV7-3 CASSLNSGRELFF TGTGCCAGCAGCTTAAACAGCGGGCGGGAGCTGTTTTTT
TRBJ2-3 TRBD2 few TRBV2 CASSEAAGEDTQYF TGTGCCAGCAGTGAAGCGGCGGGGGAAGATACGCAGTATTTT
TRBJ1-2 TRBD1 . TRBV7-2 CASSFSLQGRSQNYGYTF TGTGCCAGCAGCTTCTCTTTACAGGGGAGGAGTCAGAACTATGGCTACACCTTC
TRBJ2-5 . . TRBV2 CASSVSQKETQYF TGTGCCAGCAGTGTTTCCCAAAAAGAGACCCAGTACTTC
TRBJ1-5 . . TRBV12-3/TRBV12-4 CASSLRGQPQHF TGTGCCAGCAGTTTAAGGGGACAGCCCCAGCATTTT
TRBJ1-2 TRBD1 . TRBV27 CASSSQGRYGYTF TGTGCCAGCAGTTCACAGGGGCGCTATGGCTACACCTTC
TRBJ1-2 . . TRBV19 CASSIGGTGYYGYTF TGTGCCAGTAGTATAGGGGGTACAGGCTACTATGGCTACACCTTC
TRBJ2-3 TRBD2 . TRBV5-6 CASSLWSGGPTDTQYF TGTGCCAGCAGCTTGTGGTCGGGGGGGCCCACAGATACGCAGTATTTT
TRBJ2-1 TRBD2 . TRBV7-9 CASSPGLAGVYNEQFF TGTGCCAGCAGCCCGGGACTAGCGGGGGTCTACAATGAGCAGTTCTTC
TRBJ2-2 . . TRBV30 CAWSGAGGLTGELFF TGTGCCTGGAGTGGGGCCGGGGGATTGACCGGGGAGCTGTTTTTT
TRBJ2-1 TRBD2 few TRBV3-1/TRBV3-2 CASSRRTSGGTEQFF TGTGCCAGCAGCCGCCGGACTAGCGGGGGTACCGAGCAGTTCTTC
TRBJ2-7 TRBD1 . TRBV29-1 CSVGQAYEQYF TGCAGCGTCGGACAGGCCTACGAGCAGTACTTC
TRBJ2-7 TRBD2 . TRBV7-2 CASSFRLAGEHEQYF TGTGCCAGCAGCTTCCGGCTAGCGGGGGAACACGAGCAGTACTTC
TRBJ2-2 . . TRBV18 CASSPPSGRDTGELFF TGTGCCAGCTCACCACCGTCGGGCAGGGACACCGGGGAGCTGTTTTTT
TRBJ1-6 . . TRBV11-2 CASSRGDSPLHF TGTGCCAGCAGCCGGGGGGACTCACCCCTCCACTTT
TRBJ2-5 TRBD1 . TRBV9 CASSVGDRMPVTQYF TGTGCCAGCAGCGTAGGGGACAGGATGCCGGTGACCCAGTACTTC
TRBJ2-5 . . TRBV27 CASSFRSREETQYF TGTGCCAGCAGTTTTAGGTCCAGGGAAGAGACCCAGTACTTC
TRBJ1-1 TRBD1 . TRBV19 CASSIDLGQGSAEAFF TGTGCCAGTAGTATAGATCTTGGACAGGGAAGCGCTGAAGCTTTCTTT
TRBJ1-4 . . TRBV6-5 CASSMSVKSEKLFF TGTGCCAGCAGTATGTCCGTAAAGAGTGAAAAACTGTTTTTT
TRBJ2-5 TRBD2 . TRBV9 CASSVNGGGAETQYF TGTGCCAGCAGCGTTAACGGCGGGGGGGCGGAGACCCAGTACTTC
TRBJ1-1 TRBD1 . TRBV18 CASSRGTGGNTEAFF TGTGCCAGCTCACGTGGGACAGGGGGGAACACTGAAGCTTTCTTT
TRBJ1-2 . . TRBV6-2/TRBV6-3 CASSYSVGSYGYTF TGTGCCAGCAGTTACTCGGTCGGGTCCTATGGCTACACCTTC
TRBJ2-1 . . TRBV5-5 CASIPGTGVMTSYNEQFF TGTGCCAGCATCCCCGGCACGGGGGTGATGACCTCCTACAATGAGCAGTTCTTC
TRBJ2-5 TRBD2 . TRBV3-1/TRBV3-2 CASSITAGGLAAPETQYF TGTGCCAGCAGCATAACAGCGGGCGGGCTAGCGGCCCCGGAGACCCAGTACTTC
TRBJ2-3 TRBD2 . TRBV6-5 CASSYQTSGGRDTQYF TGTGCCAGCAGTTACCAGACTAGCGGGGGCCGAGATACGCAGTATTTT
TRBJ2-1 TRBD2 . TRBV7-6 CASSILAGVTYNEQFF TGTGCCAGCAGCATACTAGCGGGGGTCACCTACAATGAGCAGTTCTTC
TRBJ2-7 TRBD1 once TRBV6-2/TRBV6-3 CASSKLIRRTGEFYEQYF TGTGCCAGCAGTAAATTAATTAGGAGGACAGGGGAGTTCTACGAGCAGTACTTC
TRBJ2-2 . . TRBV4-2 CASSQESDWRGQNTGELFF TGTGCCAGCAGCCAAGAATCAGATTGGCGGGGGCAGAACACCGGGGAGCTGTTTTTT
TRBJ2-5 TRBD1 few TRBV7-6 CASSLTTGQLGETQYF TGTGCCAGCAGCTTAACGACAGGGCAGTTGGGAGAGACCCAGTACTTC
TRBJ1-2 . . TRBV28 CASSLQNYGYTF TGTGCCAGCAGTTTACAGAACTATGGCTACACCTTC
TRBJ1-4 TRBD1 . TRBV30 CAWSAGTGAEKLFF TGTGCCTGGAGTGCTGGGACAGGGGCTGAAAAACTGTTTTTT
TRBJ2-1 TRBD2 . TRBV5-8 CASSAAGTSGGSSYNEQFF TGTGCCAGCAGCGCCGCCGGGACTAGCGGGGGGAGCTCCTACAATGAGCAGTTCTTC
TRBJ2-2 . . TRBV5-5 CASSFRQGGRYTGELFF TGTGCCAGCAGCTTCCGACAGGGCGGGAGGTACACCGGGGAGCTGTTTTTT
TRBJ2-5 TRBD2 once TRBV5-1 CASRPGQVGGETQYF TGCGCCAGCAGACCCGGACAAGTCGGGGGGGAGACCCAGTACTTC
TRBJ1-5 . . TRBV4-3 CASSQDRAGNQPQHF TGCGCCAGCAGCCAAGACAGGGCGGGCAATCAGCCCCAGCATTTT
TRBJ2-7 . . TRBV14 CASSQEGVRNYEQYF TGTGCCAGCAGCCAAGAAGGGGTGCGGAACTACGAGCAGTACTTC
TRBJ2-3 TRBD2 . TRBV9 CASSVASGTDTQYF TGTGCCAGCAGCGTAGCTAGCGGAACAGATACGCAGTATTTT
TRBJ1-5 TRBD1 . TRBV5-3 CARSSTGQGGECYQPQHF TGTGCCAGAAGCTCCACTGGACAGGGCGGGGAATGTTATCAGCCCCAGCATTTT
TRBJ2-1 TRBD1 . TRBV3-1/TRBV3-2 CASSRTRDRGLDEQFF TGTGCCAGCAGCCGAACCCGGGACAGGGGGCTGGATGAGCAGTTCTTC
TRBJ2-2 TRBD2 . TRBV10-3 CAISQLLAGEAGELFF TGTGCCATCAGTCAACTCCTAGCGGGGGAAGCCGGGGAGCTGTTTTTT
TRBJ2-7 . . TRBV6-5 CASSYSQGIYEQYF TGTGCCAGCAGTTACTCCCAGGGAATCTACGAGCAGTACTTC
TRBJ2-3 . . TRBV5-1 CASSHSGTDTQYF TGCGCCAGCAGCCATAGCGGCACAGATACGCAGTATTTT
TRBJ2-7 TRBD1 . TRBV2 CASRTGQGTYEQYF TGTGCCAGCAGGACCGGACAGGGGACCTACGAGCAGTACTTC
TRBJ1-5 . once TRBV5-1 CASSREGVSNQPQHF TGCGCCAGCAGCAGGGAGGGGGTCAGCAATCAGCCCCAGCATTTT
TRBJ1-6 TRBD1 . TRBV7-2 CASSSPGQSSPLHF TGTGCCAGCAGCTCCCCGGGACAGAGTTCACCCCTCCACTTT
TRBJ1-4 . . TRBV5-1 CASSLGQAFNEKLFF TGCGCCAGCAGCTTGGGACAGGCCTTTAATGAAAAACTGTTTTTT
TRBJ1-5 . once TRBV10-2 CASSVGTVNQPQHF TGCGCCAGCAGCGTCGGGACTGTGAATCAGCCCCAGCATTTT